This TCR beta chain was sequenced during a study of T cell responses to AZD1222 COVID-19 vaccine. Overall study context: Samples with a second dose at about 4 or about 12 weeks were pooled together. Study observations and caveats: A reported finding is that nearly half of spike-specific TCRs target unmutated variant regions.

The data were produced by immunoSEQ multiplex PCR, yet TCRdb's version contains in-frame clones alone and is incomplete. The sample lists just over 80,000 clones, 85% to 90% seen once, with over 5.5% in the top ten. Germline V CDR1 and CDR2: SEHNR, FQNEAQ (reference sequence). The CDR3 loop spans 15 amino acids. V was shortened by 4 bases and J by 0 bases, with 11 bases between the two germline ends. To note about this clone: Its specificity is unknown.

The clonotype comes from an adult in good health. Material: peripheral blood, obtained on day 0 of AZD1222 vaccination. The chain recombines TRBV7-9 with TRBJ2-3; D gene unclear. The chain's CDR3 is CASSSHGESTDTQYF. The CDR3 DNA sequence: TGTGCCAGCAGCTCTCATGGCGAGAGCACAGATACGCAGTATTTT.